These 24 T cell receptor beta chains share one sample of origin, sequenced in a study of tumor-infiltrating lymphocytes in primary liver carcinoma. Extraction of RNA together with DNA used about 17-30 mg of unsorted bulk tissue. TCR beta cDNA was prepared out of roughly 500 ng total RNA by means of a constant-region primer. Nested multiplex PCR, run for three rounds with slightly modified ARM-PCR, yielded TCR beta libraries. The two initial PCR rounds, roughly 11 cycles each, used TRBV1-TRBV30 forward and C-beta reverse primers. MiXCR was run by TCRdb on the multiplex PCR reads, yielding one entry per CDR3 protein. The data show approximately 73,000 distinct CDR3 sequences, with about 64% seen just once and around 15% held by the top ten. The specimen was liver tumor tissue from sampling region 4. Subset meaning: tumor region T4, right-lateral pole. Receptor source: a woman aged 60-70 years with primary liver carcinoma and hepatitis B virus infection.

Points on this clonotype: A read error may account for a junction end that differs from germline. The chain links TRBV7-9 to TRBJ2-2; 10 nucleotides agree with TRBD2. This CDR3 has 17 amino acids. CDR1 is SEHNR and CDR2 is FQNEAQ in the germline V gene (reference sequence). The CDR3 reads CASRRETSGCTTGEMFF. The CDR3, as DNA: TGTGCCAGCAGGCGAGAGACTAGCGGGTGCACCACCGGGGAGATGTTTTTT.

About this clonotype itself: A junction end diverges from the germline sequence, so it may reflect a read error. The chain carries TRBV6-5 and TRBJ2-7, with D tentatively TRBD2 (6 bases). The CDR3 loop spans 15 amino acids. Germline CDR1 and CDR2: MNHEY and SVGAGI. The CDR3 reads CASRAAAGRYYEQYF. The CDR3 region has the DNA TGTGCCAGCAGAGCGGCGGCGGGAAGGTACTACGAGCAATACTTC.

This clonotype was detected ten times or more. This sequence joins TRBV4-1 and TRBJ2-3; 9 nucleotides align to TRBD2. Germline CDR1 and CDR2: MGHRA and YSYEKL. The CDR3 runs 17 residues. The trim removed 1 base at V and 4 bases at J, leaving 9 bases unmatched. The CDR3 loop is CASSQAPGTSKADTQYF. CDR3 nucleotide sequence: TGCGCCAGCAGCCAAGCCCCCGGGACTAGCAAGGCAGATACGCAGTATTTT.

Notes on this clonotype: An end of the junction differs from the germline gene, which may be a read error. This chain uses TRBV11-3 with TRBJ2-3; no firm D call. Germline values: CDR1 SGHNT, CDR2 YENEEA. The CDR3 is 14 residues long. In DNA, the CDR3 is TGTGCCAGCAACTTACGGAGAGACACAGATGCGCAGTATTTT. Encoded protein: CASNLRRDTDAQYF.

On this clonotype: This could be a read error, since a much larger clone is one nucleotide away. The CDR3 end shows no conserved phenylalanine or tryptophan, and so a read error is likely. This chain uses TRBV7-9 with TRBJ1-1; 7 nucleotides match TRBD1. This CDR3 is 15 amino acids long. CDR1 SEHNR and CDR2 FQNEAQ come from the germline V gene (reference sequence). Losses at the gene ends were 4 bases for V and 5 bases for J; bases not matched to a gene: 10. The DNA for the CDR3 is TGTGCCAGCAGCTCGACTACAGGGGTGGGAACTGAAGCTTTCTGT. This gives the protein CASSSTTGVGTEAFC.

This clonotype appeared a single time. This CDR3 is missing its conserved last phenylalanine or tryptophan, likely due to a read error. The rearrangement links TRBV11-2 to TRBJ2-5, with 8 positions matching TRBD2. Germline lookup yields CDR1 SGHAT and CDR2 FQNNGV. The CDR3 extends over 14 amino acids. The CDR3 DNA follows: TGTGCCAGCAGCTTCTGCCAAGCGGGAGAGACACAGTACATC. Protein product: CASSFCQAGETQYI.

This clonotype was observed at least ten times. The V gene is TRBV24-1, the J gene TRBJ2-7; 11 nucleotides agree with TRBD1. The CDR3 runs 16 residues. The junction had 7 bases not matched to a gene; V was cut back by 5 bases and J by 2 bases. Looked up from germline, CDR1 is KGHDR and CDR2 is SFDVKD. CDR3 coding DNA: TGTGCCACCAGTGCAACTGGACAGGGGGCTACCTACGAGCAGTACTTC. This encodes CATSATGQGATYEQYF.

This clonotype was counted a few times. Given a much more abundant clone one base away, this may be a read error. The rearrangement uses TRBV5-1 and TRBJ2-5; perhaps D is TRBD1 or TRBD2 (5 bases each). Germline V lookup: CDR1 SGHRS, CDR2 YFSETQ. The CDR3 contains 13 residues. CDR3 loop: CASSPGAQEAQYF. In DNA, the CDR3 is TGCGCCAGCAGCCCCGGGGCCCAAGAGGCCCAGTACTTC.

This clonotype has just one count. An end of the junction does not agree with germline; a read error may underlie this. V is TRBV29-1 and J is TRBJ1-1; no firm D call. CDR3 length: 11 residues. Germline lookup yields CDR1 SQVTM and CDR2 ANQGSEA. The DNA for the CDR3 is TGCGGCGTTGTTGGGAATACTGAAGCTTTCTTT. This sequence encodes CGVVGNTEAFF.

In the case of this clonotype: A read error may produce the germline difference seen at one junction end. The CDR3 sequence: CASSESTRHPYEQCF. DNA for the CDR3: TGTGCCAGCAGTGAATCGACACGCCACCCCTACGAGCAGTGCTTC. The V call is TRBV6-1, the J call TRBJ2-7; D is ambiguous. The CDR3 length is 15 residues. CDR1 MNHNS and CDR2 SASEGT come from the germline V gene.

Regarding this clonotype: A clone one base away is much larger, so this may be a read error. This chain links TRBV12-3 or TRBV12-4 with TRBJ2-1; TRBD2 agrees at 13 bases. The V and J ends lost 6 bases and 4 bases, in that order; junction bases with no gene match: 12. CDR3 size: 18 residues. For the CDR3, the DNA is TGTGCCAGCAGCTTCGGGACTAGCGGGACTACTGGGTACAATGAGCAGTTCTTC. Translating it yields CASSFGTSGTTGYNEQFF.

This clonotype was counted many times. The chain combines TRBV4-2 with TRBJ1-2, with 7 bases fitting TRBD1. The CDR3 contains 14 residues. From germline, CDR1 is LGHNA and CDR2 YNFKEQ. Trimming took 1 base from V and 7 from J; bases not matched to a gene: 6. CDR3 coding DNA: TGTGCCAGCAGCCAAGCAGGGGAGGGGGCTGGCTACACCTTC. Amino acids: CASSQAGEGAGYTF.

Points on this clonotype: The junction differs from germline at one of its ends, possibly a read error. V is TRBV5-1 and J is TRBJ2-2, with D hard to call. Germline CDR1 reads SGHRS; CDR2 reads YFSETQ. There are 16 residues in the CDR3. CDR3 nucleotides: TGCACCAGCAGTCCTCAACTCACTGCGAAGACCGGGGAGCTGTTTTTT. Its protein is CTSSPQLTAKTGELFF.

This clonotype was counted at least ten times. J is TRBJ2-6 and V is TRBV6-1; D is ambiguous. The ends were cut back, 6 bases at V and 2 bases at J, with 11 bases in the middle. Germline lookup yields CDR1 MNHNS and CDR2 SASEGT. The CDR3 has 15 amino acids. CDR3 DNA sequence: TGTGCCAGCAGCATGATGCGAACTGGGGCCAACGTCCTGACTTTC. Translated, it gives CASSMMRTGANVLTF.

With regard to this clonotype: A read error may account for a junction end that differs from germline. The chain has TRBV6-1 and TRBJ2-2, with 8 bases identical to TRBD1. From germline, CDR1 is MNHNS and CDR2 SASEGT. The CDR3 is 13 residues long. CDR3 sequence reads: CASSNRGAGELLF. CDR3 DNA: TGTGCCAGCAGTAACAGGGGGGCCGGGGAGCTGTTATTT.

As for this clonotype: The junction differs from germline at one of its ends, possibly a read error. J is TRBJ2-3 and V is TRBV11-2; D gene unclear. CDR1 is SGHAT, CDR2 FQNNGV, per germline. This CDR3 is built from 15 residues. The CDR3 bases are TGTGCCTGCAGTCCTGGATTAGTGGGCCCAGATACGCAGTATTTT. This encodes CACSPGLVGPDTQYF.

This chain uses TRBV7-9 with TRBJ1-2; D may be TRBD1 (5 bases). The V gene's germline CDR1 is SEHNR and CDR2 FQNEAQ (reference sequence). Between the trimmed V and J ends, which lost 6 bases and 7 bases, there was a span of 15 bases. The CDR3 covers 13 residues. CDR3 nucleotides: TGTGCCAGCAGTTTTGGGGGAGGGGCTGGCTACACCTTC. Translated, it gives CASSFGGGAGYTF.

This clonotype was counted ten times or more. The chain joins TRBV7-2 to TRBJ1-5; a possible D gene is TRBD1 (6 bases). The CDR3 runs to 15 residues. The V and J ends lost 7 bases and 3 bases respectively, with 16 bases between them. CDR1 and CDR2 (germline): SGHTA, FQGNSA. The DNA of the CDR3 is TGTGCCAGCACCCCGGGGGGCTCGCTCAATCAGCCCCAGCATTTT. The encoded protein is CASTPGGSLNQPQHF.

Turning to this clonotype: A read error is likely, as this CDR3 ends without the conserved phenylalanine or tryptophan. This chain connects TRBV29-1 to TRBJ2-2, with D unclear. The CDR3 has 13 residues. CDR1 SQVTM and CDR2 ANQGSEA come from the germline V gene. Trimming pared 4 bases from V and 6 bases from J, leaving 12 bases between. CDR3 DNA: TGCAGCGTTGCCCTAACCCCGGCCGGGGAGCTGTTTCTT. This gives the protein CSVALTPAGELFL.

This clonotype was observed many times. This rearrangement joins TRBV5-1 to TRBJ1-2, with D maybe TRBD1 (5 bases). This CDR3 is 15 amino acids long. CDR1 SGHRS and CDR2 YFSETQ come from the germline V gene. V was pared by 4 bases and J by 5 bases, with 18 bases between. The CDR3: CASSPRDVTGYGYTF. Written as DNA, the CDR3 is TGCGCCAGCAGCCCCCGGGACGTAACCGGGTATGGCTACACCTTC. The complete variable domain, with remaining parts taken from reference TRBV5-1 and TRBJ1-2, reads KAGVTQTPRYLIKTRGQQVTLSCSPISGHRSVSWYQQTPGQGLQFLFEYFSETQRNKGNFPGRFSGRQFSNSRSEMNVSTLELGDSALYLCASSPRDVTGYGYTFGSGTRLTVV.

A word on this clonotype: Relative to the germline gene, one junction end is altered; a read error may explain this. J is TRBJ1-2 and V is TRBV7-9; the match to TRBD1 covers 8 bases. The germline V gene has CDR1 SEHNR and CDR2 FQNEAQ (reference sequence). The CDR3 totals 12 residues. The CDR3: CASSPGGDGYIF. The CDR3 region has the DNA TGTGCCAGCAGCCCAGGGGGCGATGGCTACATCTTC. Looking up the rest from reference TRBV7-9 and TRBJ1-2 gives the full variable domain: DTGVSQNPRHKITKRGQNVTFRCDPISEHNRLYWYRQTLGQGPEFLTYFQNEAQLEKSRLLSDRFSAERPKGSFSTLEIQRTEQGDSAMYLCASSPGGDGYIFGSGTRLTVV.

This clonotype was seen a handful of times. With a much larger clone just one base away, this may be a read error. The chain has TRBV29-1 and TRBJ2-1; possibly TRBD2 for D (5 bases). In germline, CDR1 is SQVTM, CDR2 ANQGSEA. The V gene lost 4 bases and the J gene lost 5 bases, with 12 bases spanning the gap. The CDR3 is 13 residues long. The CDR3 loop is CSVGVAIHNEQFF. CDR3 nucleotide sequence: TGCAGCGTTGGGGTAGCGATTCACAATGAGCAGTTCTTC.

In the case of this clonotype: The junction departs from germline at one end; a sequencing error may be responsible. The chain uses TRBV11-3 and TRBJ2-7; 8 bases match TRBD1. Germline-derived CDR1 and CDR2 are SGHNT and YENEEA. The CDR3 loop spans 15 amino acids. The DNA of the CDR3 is TGTGACAGCAGCCCCGGGACAGGTGGCGACTACGAGCAGCACTTC. It is translated as CDSSPGTGGDYEQHF.

As regards this clonotype: The junction does not match germline at one end; this may be a read error. The chain employs TRBV6-5 and TRBJ1-5, with D possibly TRBD1 on 5 matching bases. The CDR3 sequence is 13 residues long. Germline CDR1 and CDR2: MNHEY and SVGAGI. CDR3 nucleotides: TGTGACAGCAGAAGGGGTTCGTGGCAGCCCCAGCATTTT. Its protein product is CDSRRGSWQPQHF.